This T cell receptor (beta chain) was recovered during a study of blood T cells in healthy people across ages. The CDR3 runs 15 residues. CDR1 and CDR2 from the germline V gene are MNHEY and SVGAGI. V lost 2 bases and J 0 bases, leaving 8 bases between the germline ends. Alongside a J-beta primer mix, a sample-barcoded 5' primer served in a second PCR lasting 7 to 11 cycles. TCRdb independently ran MiXCR on the 5' RACE reads; one entry per CDR3 protein. In the table there are approximately 600,000 distinct CDR3 sequences, approximately 50% of which are singletons. Sequencing input: blood. The gene calls are TRBV6-5 and TRBJ2-1; D perhaps matches TRBD1 (5 bases). The sequence was collected from a man between 60 and 75 years old in good health. The CDR3 DNA reads as TGTGCCAGCAGTTACGGGGCGAGCTCCTACAATGAGCAGTTCTTC. The encoded protein is CASSYGASSYNEQFF.